This T cell receptor beta chain was identified in a study of cytotoxic CD8 clonotypes in ibrutinib-treated CLL. Whole-study context: Response sampling occurred after a median approximately 12 months of treatment (range 6 to 36). General study results and limits: Treatment left the uncommon public clonotypes either contracted or stable in frequency. The clonality went up when patients responded to ibrutinib and dropped back toward baseline at progression.

About this clone: What it binds is not known.

The CDR3 covers 16 residues. The V gene's germline CDR1 is SEHNR and CDR2 FQNEAQ (reference sequence). The V gene lost 5 bases and the J gene lost 1 base, with 14 bases spanning the gap. Using immunoSEQ multiplex PCR, the repertoire was profiled, and TCRdb retains in-frame clones only, with some absent. Here the sample spans over 120,000 clones, roughly three quarters being singletons. This chain links TRBV7-9 with TRBJ1-4, with a tentative D call TRBD1 (5 bases). The starting material was PBMCs, obtained after 12 months of ibrutinib treatment. The sequence was obtained from a human donor with chronic lymphocytic leukemia. The CDR3: CASSPGSVGTNEKLFF. The CDR3 DNA follows: TGTGCCAGCAGCCCAGGGTCCGTGGGAACTAATGAAAAACTGTTTTTT.